One and the same sample provided the 20 T cell receptor beta chains below, sequenced in a study of T cell repertoires in cytomegalovirus infection. Their antigen targets remain unknown. In TCRdb, the reads were re-called with MiXCR into one record per CDR3 protein. The data contain about 130,000 distinct CDR3 sequences, around 25% of them singletons. The sequenced sample was PBMCs, sequenced either directly or after in vitro stimulation (not recorded which). The receptor set was obtained from a human donor in good health (CMV status not recorded). Some clones in this sample may be carry-over from other donors' samples.

This clonotype turned up a few times. V gene TRBV7-2 combines with J gene TRBJ2-7; D is undetermined. Germline CDR1 reads SGHTA; CDR2 reads FQGNSA. With 2 bases removed from V and 0 bases from J, the gap between germline ends came to 11 bases. CDR3 length: 15 residues. The CDR3: CASSLRPESSYEQYF. CDR3 bases: TGTGCCAGCAGCTTAAGGCCAGAAAGCTCCTACGAGCAGTACTTC.

The V gene is TRBV20-1, the J gene TRBJ2-4, with TRBD1 matching 9 bases. V gave up 5 bases and J gave up 0 bases; unmatched junction bases: 11. The CDR3 is 17 residues long. Germline V gene lookup returns CDR1 DFQATT and CDR2 SNEGSKA (reference sequence). The CDR3 here is CSAFSTPGQGAKNIQYF. The CDR3 DNA reads TGCAGTGCTTTCTCAACCCCGGGACAGGGAGCCAAAAACATTCAGTACTTC.

This clonotype was counted many times. The chain is built from TRBV4-3 and TRBJ2-7; 10 nucleotides align to TRBD2. Germline V gene sequence: CDR1 LGHNA, CDR2 YSLEER. The CDR3 contains 16 residues. Germline trimming cut 0 bases from V and 3 bases from J; bases unmatched to any gene: 5. This CDR3 is CASSQDWASGSYEQYF. The CDR3 DNA reads TGCGCCAGCAGCCAAGACTGGGCTAGCGGGAGCTACGAGCAGTACTTC.

The chain employs TRBV5-6 and TRBJ1-2; D unresolved. This CDR3 spans 14 amino acids. The V end lost 0 bases, the J end lost 1 base, and 7 bases lay between the germline ends. Germline CDR1 reads SGHDT; CDR2 reads YYEEEE. The chain's CDR3 is CASSLGSVNYGYTF. The DNA for the CDR3 is TGTGCCAGCAGCTTGGGTTCCGTTAACTATGGCTACACCTTC.

This chain joins TRBV5-1 and TRBJ2-5; 12 positions match TRBD2. Germline V gene lookup returns CDR1 SGHRS and CDR2 YFSETQ. With V trimmed by 3 bases and J by 5 bases, 11 bases remained unmatched. The CDR3 runs to 17 residues. The CDR3 sequence: CASSSGRTSGNGETQYF. In nucleotides, the CDR3 is TGCGCCAGCAGCTCCGGAAGGACTAGCGGGAATGGGGAGACCCAGTACTTC.

The chain couples TRBV5-6 to TRBJ2-7; D ambiguous. Germline V gene lookup returns CDR1 SGHDT and CDR2 YYEEEE. This CDR3 spans 11 amino acids. The ends were cut back, 1 base at V and 5 bases at J, with 4 bases in the middle. CDR3 sequence: CASSLRDEQYV. The DNA for the CDR3 is TGTGCCAGCAGCTTGAGGGACGAGCAGTACGTC.

Concerning this clonotype: A read error is possible here, since a much larger clone lies one base away. This chain joins TRBV7-2 and TRBJ2-2, with a tentative D call TRBD2 (6 bases). V was clipped by 3 bases and J by 4 bases, with 12 bases between them. Germline CDR1 SGHTA, CDR2 FQGNSA. The CDR3 is 15 amino acids. CDR3 protein: CASSFRGGTTGELFF. In DNA, the CDR3 is TGTGCCAGCAGCTTTCGGGGCGGGACCACCGGGGAGCTGTTTTTT. Supplemented by reference TRBV7-2 and TRBJ2-2, the full variable domain reads GAGVSQSPSNKVTEKGKDVELRCDPISGHTALYWYRQSLGQGLEFLIYFQGNSAPDKSGLPSDRFSAERTGGSVSTLTIQRTQQEDSAVYLCASSFRGGTTGELFFGEGSRLTVL.

There are many counts of this clonotype. In DNA form, the CDR3 reads TGTGCCAGCAGAGCCGGGGGAGGGCCCTCCTACGAGCAGTACTTC. Translation: CASRAGGGPSYEQYF. This chain joins TRBV6-1 and TRBJ2-7; 7 nucleotides line up with TRBD2. V lost 6 bases, J lost 0 bases, and 8 bases stayed unmatched. The CDR3 contains 15 residues. Looked up from germline, CDR1 is MNHNS and CDR2 is SASEGT.

This clonotype was detected a few times. The V and J genes are TRBV7-2 and TRBJ2-5, with TRBD2 matching 9 bases. Germline values: CDR1 SGHTA, CDR2 FQGNSA. This CDR3 region has 16 residues. The V and J ends lost 1 base and 2 bases, in that order; junction bases with no gene match: 5. The CDR3 coding sequence is TGTGCCAGCAGCTTAGGCCTAGCGGGACGGCAAGAGACCCAGTACTTC. Translated: CASSLGLAGRQETQYF.

CDR3 nucleotides: TGTGCCAGCAGCCCACGGGAGCGAGGGAGTCGGAGGTCCTACAATGAGCAGTTCTTC. This codes for CASSPRERGSRRSYNEQFF. The chain combines TRBV7-2 with TRBJ2-1; the D gene is possibly TRBD2 (6 bases). V was cut by 5 bases and J by 1 base, with 24 bases left in between. Germline assignment: CDR1 SGHTA and CDR2 FQGNSA. There are 19 residues in the CDR3.

There are a few counts of this clonotype. The chain links TRBV6-5 to TRBJ1-3; no firm D call. The length of the CDR3 is 16 residues. CDR1 is MNHEY, CDR2 SVGAGI, per germline. Trimming left V 0 bases short and J 0 bases short, with 9 bases between. The CDR3 coding sequence is TGTGCCAGCAGTTACTCGACTCCCTCCTCTGGAAACACCATATATTTT. Amino acid sequence: CASSYSTPSSGNTIYF.

The sample holds many counts of this clonotype. The CDR3 protein is CASSFDRAPNTGELFF. The CDR3 nucleotides read TGTGCCAGCAGTTTTGACAGGGCGCCGAACACCGGGGAGCTGTTTTTT. The rearrangement links TRBV27 to TRBJ2-2; TRBD1 matches 7 bases. V was clipped by 3 bases and J by 0 bases; unmatched bases: 4. This CDR3 spans 16 amino acids. The germline V gene has CDR1 MNHEY and CDR2 SMNVEV (reference sequence).

The rearrangement joins TRBV3-1 to TRBJ2-1; D tentatively reads TRBD1 or TRBD2 (5 bases each). The germline CDR1 and CDR2 sequences are LGHDT and YNNKEL (reference sequence). This CDR3 region has 16 residues. Trimming took off 1 base at V and 9 bases at J, with 19 bases between the two ends. This CDR3 reads CASSQARSKERGEQFF. The CDR3 DNA follows: TGTGCCAGCAGCCAAGCAAGGTCCAAGGAGAGGGGTGAGCAGTTCTTC.

A word on this clonotype: Sequence at one end of the junction differs from germline and may be a read error. The rearrangement uses TRBV27 and TRBJ1-6, with TRBD1 matching over 7 bases. The CDR3 loop spans 14 amino acids. Germline CDR1 reads MNHEY; CDR2 reads SMNVEV (reference sequence). The CDR3 here is CANSPRQGTKPLHF. The CDR3 DNA follows: TGTGCCAACAGTCCTCGACAGGGAACGAAGCCCCTCCACTTT.

Only one count was recorded for this clonotype. The chain has TRBV19 and TRBJ1-5; perhaps TRBD1 as D (5 bases). The germline gives CDR1 LNHDA, CDR2 SQIVND (reference sequence). The CDR3 totals 14 residues. Trimming left V 7 bases short and J 3 bases short, with 13 bases between. CDR3 sequence: CASKEVGLNQPQHF. CDR3 coding DNA: TGTGCCAGTAAAGAGGTGGGGCTCAATCAGCCCCAGCATTTT. Complete variable domain (other parts from reference TRBV19 and TRBJ1-5): DGGITQSPKYLFRKEGQNVTLSCEQNLNHDAMYWYRQDPGQGLRLIYYSQIVNDFQKGDIAEGYSVSREKKESFPLTVTSAQKNPTAFYLCASKEVGLNQPQHFGDGTRLSIL.

This chain joins TRBV7-9 and TRBJ2-7; TRBD1 matches 11 bases. The ends lost 6 bases at V and 5 bases at J; junction bases unmatched: 6. Germline CDR1 SEHNR, CDR2 FQNEAQ (reference sequence). This CDR3 has 14 amino acids. The CDR3 DNA reads as TGTGCCAGCAGGGGTAGGACAGGGGGCCACGAGCAGTACTTC. Its translation is CASRGRTGGHEQYF.

The chain uses TRBV20-1 and TRBJ2-1; D is unresolved. The CDR3 is made up of 11 amino acids. V lost 6 bases and J lost 7, with 10 bases in between. From germline, CDR1 is DFQATT and CDR2 SNEGSKA (reference sequence). Written as DNA, the CDR3 is TGCAGTGCCAGCCAGTTTAATGAGCAGTTCTTC. This gives the protein CSASQFNEQFF.

The chain uses TRBV5-4 and TRBJ1-2; 10 bases fit TRBD1. This CDR3 has 15 residues. J lost 5 bases, V lost 3 bases, and 7 bases had no gene match. Per the germline V gene, CDR1 is SGHNT and CDR2 is YYREEE (reference sequence). The chain's CDR3 is CASSSGQGRFYGYTF. The CDR3 DNA follows: TGTGCCAGCAGCTCGGGACAGGGGAGGTTTTATGGCTACACCTTC.

This clonotype was seen a handful of times. This chain's CDR3 is CSARLAGGHYEQFF. DNA of the CDR3: TGCAGTGCCCGACTAGCGGGAGGGCATTACGAGCAGTTCTTC. V usage is TRBV20-1 and J usage is TRBJ2-1, with TRBD2 matching over 14 bases. After removal of 6 bases from V and 10 bases from J, the junction contained 8 bases not matched to a gene. Germline V gene sequence: CDR1 DFQATT, CDR2 SNEGSKA (reference sequence). The CDR3 has 14 amino acids.

This clonotype was counted between two and nine times. V is TRBV2 and J is TRBJ2-7; no clear D. V gave up 0 bases and J gave up 3 bases, with 6 bases separating them. The CDR3 consists of 13 residues. Germline V gives CDR1 SNHLY, CDR2 FYNNEI. The CDR3 DNA follows: TGTGCCAGCAGTGAAGCAGGGATCTACGAGCAGTACTTC. It codes for CASSEAGIYEQYF.